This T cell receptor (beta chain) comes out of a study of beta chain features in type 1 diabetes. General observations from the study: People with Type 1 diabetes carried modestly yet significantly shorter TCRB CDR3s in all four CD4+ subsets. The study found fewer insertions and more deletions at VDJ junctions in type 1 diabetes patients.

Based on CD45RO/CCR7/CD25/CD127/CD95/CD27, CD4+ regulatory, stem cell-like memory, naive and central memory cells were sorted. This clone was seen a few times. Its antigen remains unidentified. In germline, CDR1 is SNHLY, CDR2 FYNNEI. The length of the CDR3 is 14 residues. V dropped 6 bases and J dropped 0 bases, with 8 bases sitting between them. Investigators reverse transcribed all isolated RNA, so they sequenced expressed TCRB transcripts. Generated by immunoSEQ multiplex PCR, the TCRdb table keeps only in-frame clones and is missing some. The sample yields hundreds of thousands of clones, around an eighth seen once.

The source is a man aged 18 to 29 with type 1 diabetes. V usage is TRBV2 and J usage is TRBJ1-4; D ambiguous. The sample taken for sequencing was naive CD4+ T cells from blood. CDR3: CASRQISTNEKLFF. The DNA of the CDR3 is TGTGCCAGCAGACAGATTTCAACTAATGAAAAACTGTTTTTT.